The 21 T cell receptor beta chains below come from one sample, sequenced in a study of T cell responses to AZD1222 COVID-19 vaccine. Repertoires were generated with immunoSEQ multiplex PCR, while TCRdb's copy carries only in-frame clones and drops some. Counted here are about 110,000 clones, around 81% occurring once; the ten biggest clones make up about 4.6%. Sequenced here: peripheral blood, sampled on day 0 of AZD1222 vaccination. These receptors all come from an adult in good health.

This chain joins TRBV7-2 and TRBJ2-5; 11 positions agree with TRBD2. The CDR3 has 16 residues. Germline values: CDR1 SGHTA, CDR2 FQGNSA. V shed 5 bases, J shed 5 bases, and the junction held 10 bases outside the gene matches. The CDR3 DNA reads TGTGCCAGCAGCCTTGCGACTAGCGGGACGGGGGAGACCCAGTACTTC. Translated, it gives CASSLATSGTGETQYF.

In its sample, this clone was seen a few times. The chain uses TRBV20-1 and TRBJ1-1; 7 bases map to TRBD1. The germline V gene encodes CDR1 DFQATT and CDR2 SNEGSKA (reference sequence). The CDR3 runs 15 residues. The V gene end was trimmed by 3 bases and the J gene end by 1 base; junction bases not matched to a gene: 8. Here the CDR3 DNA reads TGCAGTGCTAGTGATCCGGGACAGAGGAACACTGAAGCTTTCTTT. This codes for CSASDPGQRNTEAFF.

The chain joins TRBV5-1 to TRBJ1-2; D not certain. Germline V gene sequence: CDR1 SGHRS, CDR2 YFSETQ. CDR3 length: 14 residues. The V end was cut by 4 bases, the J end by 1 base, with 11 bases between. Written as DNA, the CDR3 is TGCGCCAGCAGCCCCTCAACGATTAACTATGGCTACACCTTC. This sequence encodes CASSPSTINYGYTF.

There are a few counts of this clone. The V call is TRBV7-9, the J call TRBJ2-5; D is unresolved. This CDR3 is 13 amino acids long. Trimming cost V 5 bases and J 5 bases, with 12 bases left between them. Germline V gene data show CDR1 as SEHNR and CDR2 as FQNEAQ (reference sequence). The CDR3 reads CASSPTDWETQYF. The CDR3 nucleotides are TGTGCCAGCAGCCCGACGGATTGGGAGACCCAGTACTTC.

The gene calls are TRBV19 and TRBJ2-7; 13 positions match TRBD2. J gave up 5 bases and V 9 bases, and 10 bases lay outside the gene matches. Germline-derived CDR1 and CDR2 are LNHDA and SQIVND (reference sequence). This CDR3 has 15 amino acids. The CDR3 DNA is TGTGCCAGCCATTCCACCGGGACTAGCGGGAACGAGCAGTACTTC. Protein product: CASHSTGTSGNEQYF.

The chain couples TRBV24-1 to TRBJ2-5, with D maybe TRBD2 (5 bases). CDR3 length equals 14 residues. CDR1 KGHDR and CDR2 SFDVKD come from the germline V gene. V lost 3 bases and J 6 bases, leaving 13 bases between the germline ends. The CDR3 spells CATSDPRATKTQYF. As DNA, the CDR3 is TGTGCCACCAGTGATCCGCGGGCCACGAAGACCCAGTACTTC.

The CDR3 region is CASSQDAGSPLHF. The CDR3 nucleotides read TGCGCCAGCAGCCAAGATGCTGGATCACCCCTCCACTTT. The chain employs TRBV4-3 and TRBJ1-6, with D uncertain. V lost 0 bases to trimming and J lost 10 bases, with 7 bases between them. The CDR3 is 13 amino acids. Germline loops: CDR1 LGHNA, CDR2 YSLEER.

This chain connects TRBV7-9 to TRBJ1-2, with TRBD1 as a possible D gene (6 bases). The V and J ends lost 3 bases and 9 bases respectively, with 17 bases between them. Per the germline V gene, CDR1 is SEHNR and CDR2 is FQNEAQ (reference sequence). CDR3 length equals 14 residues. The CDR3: CASSFKGAGDRYTF. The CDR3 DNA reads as TGTGCCAGCAGCTTTAAGGGAGCAGGGGATCGCTACACCTTC. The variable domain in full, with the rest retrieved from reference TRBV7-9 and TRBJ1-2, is DTGVSQNPRHKITKRGQNVTFRCDPISEHNRLYWYRQTLGQGPEFLTYFQNEAQLEKSRLLSDRFSAERPKGSFSTLEIQRTEQGDSAMYLCASSFKGAGDRYTFGSGTRLTVV.

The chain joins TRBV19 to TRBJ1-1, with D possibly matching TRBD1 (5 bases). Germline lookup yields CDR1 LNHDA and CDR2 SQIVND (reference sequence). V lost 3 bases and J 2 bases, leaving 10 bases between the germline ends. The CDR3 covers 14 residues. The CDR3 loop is CASSIAGLNTEAFF. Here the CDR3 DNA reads TGTGCCAGTAGTATTGCGGGGCTAAACACTGAAGCTTTCTTT.

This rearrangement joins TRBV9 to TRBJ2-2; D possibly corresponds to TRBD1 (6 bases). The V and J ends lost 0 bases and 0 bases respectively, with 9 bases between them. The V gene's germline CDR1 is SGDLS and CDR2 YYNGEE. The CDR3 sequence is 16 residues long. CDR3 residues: CASSVGDTSNTGELFF. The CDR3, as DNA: TGTGCCAGCAGCGTAGGGGACACCTCGAACACCGGGGAGCTGTTTTTT.

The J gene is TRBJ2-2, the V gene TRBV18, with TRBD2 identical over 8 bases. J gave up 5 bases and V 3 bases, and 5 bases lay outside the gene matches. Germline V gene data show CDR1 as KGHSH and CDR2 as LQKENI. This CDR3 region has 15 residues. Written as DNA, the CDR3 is TGTGCCAGCTCACCGGATGTAGCGGGGACCGGGGAGCTGTTTTTT. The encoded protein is CASSPDVAGTGELFF.

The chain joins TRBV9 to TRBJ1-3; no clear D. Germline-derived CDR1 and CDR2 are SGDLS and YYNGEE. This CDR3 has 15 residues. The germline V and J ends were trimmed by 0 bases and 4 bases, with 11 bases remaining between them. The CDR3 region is CASSVGGETGNTIYF. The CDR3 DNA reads TGTGCCAGCAGCGTAGGCGGGGAGACGGGAAACACCATATATTTT.

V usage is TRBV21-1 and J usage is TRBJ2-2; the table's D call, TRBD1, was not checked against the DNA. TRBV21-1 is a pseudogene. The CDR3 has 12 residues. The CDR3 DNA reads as TGTGCCAGCAGCAAAGGGCCCGGGGAGCTGTTTTTT. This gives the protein CASSKGPGELFF.

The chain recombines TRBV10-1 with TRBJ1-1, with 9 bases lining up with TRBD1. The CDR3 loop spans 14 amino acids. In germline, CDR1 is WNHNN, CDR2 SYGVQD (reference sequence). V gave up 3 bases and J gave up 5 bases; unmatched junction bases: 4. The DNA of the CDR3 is TGCGCCAGCAGTGACGCGGGACAGGGTACTGAAGCTTTCTTT. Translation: CASSDAGQGTEAFF.

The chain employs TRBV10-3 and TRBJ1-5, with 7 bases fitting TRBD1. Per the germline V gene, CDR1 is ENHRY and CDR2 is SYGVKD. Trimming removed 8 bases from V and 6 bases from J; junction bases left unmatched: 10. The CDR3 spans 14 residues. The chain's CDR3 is CAIGNTGEGQPQHF. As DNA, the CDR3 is TGTGCCATCGGTAACACAGGGGAGGGTCAGCCCCAGCATTTT.

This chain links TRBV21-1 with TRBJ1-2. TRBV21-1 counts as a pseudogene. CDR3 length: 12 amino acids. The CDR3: CAKWGAYYGYTF. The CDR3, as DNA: TGTGCCAAATGGGGGGCGTACTATGGCTACACCTTC.

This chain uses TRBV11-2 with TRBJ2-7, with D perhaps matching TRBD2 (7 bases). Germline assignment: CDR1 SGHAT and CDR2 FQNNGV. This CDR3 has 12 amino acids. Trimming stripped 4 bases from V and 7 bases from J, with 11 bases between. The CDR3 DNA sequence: TGTGCCAGCAGCTGGGGAGGGGGAGAGCAGTACTTC. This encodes CASSWGGGEQYF.

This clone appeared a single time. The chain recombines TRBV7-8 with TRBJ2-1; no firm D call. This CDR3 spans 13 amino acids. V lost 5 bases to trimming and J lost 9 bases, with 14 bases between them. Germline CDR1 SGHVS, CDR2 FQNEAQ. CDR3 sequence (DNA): TGTGCCAGCAGCGTCCTGAGCTCTCCTGAGCAGTTCTTC. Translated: CASSVLSSPEQFF.

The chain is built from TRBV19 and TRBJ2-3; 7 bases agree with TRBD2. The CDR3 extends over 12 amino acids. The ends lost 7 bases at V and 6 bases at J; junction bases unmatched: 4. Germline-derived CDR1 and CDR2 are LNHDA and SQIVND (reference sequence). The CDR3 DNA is TGTGCCAGTACCATCGGGGGGGATACGCAGTATTTT. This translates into CASTIGGDTQYF.

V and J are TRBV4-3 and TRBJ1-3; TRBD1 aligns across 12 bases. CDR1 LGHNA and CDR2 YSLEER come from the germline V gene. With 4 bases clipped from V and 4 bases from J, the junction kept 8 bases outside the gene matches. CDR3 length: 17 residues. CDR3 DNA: TGCGCCAGCAGCCCTAAAGGGACAGGGGGCATGGGAAACACCATATATTTT. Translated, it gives CASSPKGTGGMGNTIYF.

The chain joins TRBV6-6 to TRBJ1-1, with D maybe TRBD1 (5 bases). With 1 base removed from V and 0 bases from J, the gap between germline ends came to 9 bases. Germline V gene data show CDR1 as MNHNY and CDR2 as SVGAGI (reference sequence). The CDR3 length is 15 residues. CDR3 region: CASSYLGRLNTEAFF. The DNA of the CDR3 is TGTGCCAGCAGTTACTTGGGACGCTTGAACACTGAAGCTTTCTTT.